The 22 T cell receptor beta chains below were found in one sample sequenced in a study of cytomegalovirus exposure and HLA in healthy donors. 60 Vbeta and 13 Jbeta primers were used in PCR. Here immunoSEQ multiplex PCR was the method, and the copy in TCRdb shows in-frame clones only, minus some. This sample has under 95,000 clones, with roughly 80% found just once. Sequenced sample: PBMCs. The receptors derive from a boy between 10 and 17 years old in good health and CMV-seronegative.

This clone has a handful of counts. The chain couples TRBV29-1 to TRBJ1-4; TRBD1 agrees at 12 bases. Germline CDR1 reads SQVTM; CDR2 reads ANQGSEA. This CDR3 comprises 13 residues. The V segment lost 7 bases and the J segment 7 bases; nucleotides outside the gene matches: 4. The DNA of the CDR3 is TGCAGCGGGGGACAGGGGGCCGGTGAAAAACTGTTTTTT. Amino acid sequence: CSGGQGAGEKLFF.

J is TRBJ2-1 and V is TRBV4-3; tentatively, D is TRBD2 (6 bases). This CDR3 region has 15 residues. Germline V lookup: CDR1 LGHNA, CDR2 YSLEER. Trimming cost V 0 bases and J 6 bases, with 12 bases left between them. CDR3 DNA: TGCGCCAGCAGCCAAGATAGCGGTTCTCTCAATGAGCAGTTCTTC. Translation: CASSQDSGSLNEQFF.

This clone has more than one count but fewer than ten. The rearrangement joins TRBV30 to TRBJ1-5; TRBD1 agrees at 9 bases. This CDR3 is built from 14 residues. Germline values: CDR1 GTSNPN, CDR2 SVGIG (reference sequence). V lost 2 bases and J lost 6; bases outside the gene matches: 5. The CDR3 sequence is CAWSLTGGGQPQHF. In nucleotides, the CDR3 is TGTGCCTGGAGTTTAACAGGGGGCGGTCAGCCCCAGCATTTT.

The genes are TRBV11-2 and TRBJ2-1; tentatively, D is TRBD1 (5 bases). Deletions cut 2 bases from V and 15 bases from J, with 11 bases between. CDR1 and CDR2 (germline): SGHAT, FQNNGV. CDR3 length: 11 amino acids. The CDR3 bases are TGTGCCAGCAGCTTACAGGGCGAGTTGTTCTTC. It yields the protein CASSLQGELFF.

The chain recombines TRBV7-8 with TRBJ1-3, with 10 bases that match TRBD1. CDR3 length: 14 amino acids. Germline V CDR1 and CDR2: SGHVS, FQNEAQ. The junction had 1 base not matched to a gene; V was cut back by 1 base and J by 7 bases. The CDR3 spells CASSLVGQGNTIYF. CDR3 bases: TGTGCCAGCAGCTTAGTGGGACAGGGGAACACCATATATTTT. The full variable domain, its missing parts supplied by reference TRBV7-8 and TRBJ1-3, is GAGVSQSPRYKVAKRGQDVALRCDPISGHVSLFWYQQALGQGPEFLTYFQNEAQLDKSGLPSDRFFAERPEGSVSTLKIQRTQQEDSAVYLCASSLVGQGNTIYFGEGSWLTVV.

This chain connects TRBV7-9 to TRBJ1-4; D is unclear. V lost 5 bases, J lost 0 bases, and 10 bases lay in between. The CDR3 sequence is 15 residues long. Germline assignment: CDR1 SEHNR and CDR2 FQNEAQ (reference sequence). The chain's CDR3 is CASSRITPTNEKLFF. CDR3 bases: TGTGCCAGCAGCCGCATTACTCCAACTAATGAAAAACTGTTTTTT.

The gene calls are TRBV29-1 and TRBJ1-1; tentatively, D is TRBD1 (5 bases). The germline CDR1 and CDR2 sequences are SQVTM and ANQGSEA. The CDR3 covers 12 residues. With 6 bases removed from V and 3 bases from J, the gap between germline ends came to 11 bases. The DNA for the CDR3 is TGCAGCGTCTTGGGGCTCGACACTGAAGCTTTCTTT. It yields the protein CSVLGLDTEAFF.

This sequence joins TRBV28 and TRBJ2-7, with a possible D match to TRBD2 (6 bases). Germline lookup yields CDR1 MDHEN and CDR2 SYDVKM. V gave up 3 bases and J gave up 3 bases, with 12 bases separating them. This CDR3 is built from 14 residues. DNA of the CDR3: TGTGCCAGCAGTTTTGGACTAATGAGCTACGAGCAGTACTTC. It encodes CASSFGLMSYEQYF.

The chain is built from TRBV7-9 and TRBJ2-7; 8 nucleotides match TRBD1. Per germline, CDR1 SEHNR and CDR2 FQNEAQ (reference sequence). The CDR3 sequence is 14 residues long. V lost 4 bases and J lost 6; bases outside the gene matches: 8. CDR3 nucleotide sequence: TGTGCCAGCAGCTCCACGGACAGGGCGCCCGAGCAGTACTTC. Residues: CASSSTDRAPEQYF.

The chain couples TRBV13 to TRBJ2-1; 8 nucleotides align to TRBD1. This CDR3 comprises 16 residues. Looked up from germline, CDR1 is PRHDT and CDR2 is FYEKMQ (reference sequence). Trimming removed 5 bases from V and 8 bases from J; junction bases left unmatched: 14. The CDR3 here is CASSLDHPGQVHEQFF. DNA for the CDR3: TGTGCCAGCAGCCTTGATCATCCGGGACAGGTGCATGAGCAGTTCTTC.

The chain is built from TRBV29-1 and TRBJ1-3, with D perhaps matching TRBD1 (6 bases). In germline, CDR1 is SQVTM, CDR2 ANQGSEA. V was trimmed by 8 bases and J by 0 bases, leaving 26 bases between them. The CDR3 runs 18 residues. The CDR3, as DNA: TGCAGCTTTGCTAAGGGACATTCGATCGCCAGCTCTGGAAACACCATATATTTT. The encoded protein is CSFAKGHSIASSGNTIYF.

V usage is TRBV5-6 and J usage is TRBJ2-7, with D tentatively TRBD2 (6 bases). This CDR3 region has 14 residues. The V end lost 2 bases, the J end lost 3 bases, and 12 bases lay between the germline ends. CDR1 SGHDT and CDR2 YYEEEE come from the germline V gene. The CDR3 reads CASSFGRGNYEQYF. The CDR3 DNA reads as TGTGCCAGCAGCTTTGGTCGGGGGAACTACGAGCAGTACTTC.

The chain has TRBV2 and TRBJ1-2; maybe TRBD1 (5 bases). The V and J ends lost 4 bases and 8 bases respectively, with 17 bases between them. Germline CDR1 and CDR2: SNHLY and FYNNEI. The CDR3 has 14 residues. CDR3 protein: CASSGVTVPRGYTF. The CDR3 nucleotides read TGTGCCAGCAGTGGGGTGACAGTCCCGCGGGGCTACACCTTC.

The chain couples TRBV6-5 to TRBJ1-2; 10 bases are shared with TRBD1. Losses at the gene ends were 0 bases for V and 7 bases for J; bases not matched to a gene: 2. This CDR3 is built from 14 residues. Germline assignment: CDR1 MNHEY and CDR2 SVGAGI. The CDR3 bases are TGTGCCAGCAGTTACTCGACAGGGGGCCGTGGCTACACCTTC. It is translated as CASSYSTGGRGYTF.

This clone came up once. This chain links TRBV7-6 with TRBJ1-1; D is possibly TRBD1 (6 bases). Germline values: CDR1 SGHVS, CDR2 FNYEAQ. This CDR3 spans 14 amino acids. Trimming left V 0 bases short and J 1 base short, with 6 bases between. The CDR3 nucleotides read TGTGCCAGCAGCTTAGCACAGGGGAACACTGAAGCTTTCTTT. Protein product: CASSLAQGNTEAFF.

V and J are TRBV7-9 and TRBJ1-4, with 7 bases fitting TRBD1. The CDR3 covers 15 residues. CDR1 and CDR2 (germline): SEHNR, FQNEAQ (reference sequence). The V gene end was trimmed by 5 bases and the J gene end by 5 bases; junction bases not matched to a gene: 8. CDR3 nucleotides: TGTGCCAGCAGCGCCGGGGACAGCTCAAATGAAAAACTGTTTTTT. The encoded protein is CASSAGDSSNEKLFF.

The chain uses TRBV4-1 and TRBJ2-7; the match to TRBD1 covers 9 bases. J lost 6 bases, V lost 4 bases, and 4 bases had no gene match. Germline values: CDR1 MGHRA, CDR2 YSYEKL. The CDR3 loop spans 13 amino acids. Here the CDR3 reads CASSRDREAEQYF. CDR3 nucleotide sequence: TGCGCCAGCAGCCGGGACAGGGAAGCCGAGCAGTACTTC.

The chain couples TRBV5-4 to TRBJ1-2; 7 nucleotides align to TRBD1. V shed 3 bases, J shed 5 bases, and the junction held 16 bases outside the gene matches. The CDR3 extends over 17 amino acids. Germline V lookup: CDR1 SGHNT, CDR2 YYREEE (reference sequence). In DNA form, the CDR3 reads TGTGCCAGCAGCTCTCGAGGGGGCAACCTCAACCCTTATGGCTACACCTTC. It specifies CASSSRGGNLNPYGYTF.

This clone was observed a few times. J is TRBJ2-7 and V is TRBV5-1; tentative D call: TRBD1 (6 bases). Germline CDR1 SGHRS, CDR2 YFSETQ. V was clipped by 4 bases and J by 6 bases, with 17 bases between them. The CDR3 is 14 residues long. CDR3 in DNA: TGCGCCAGCAGCAAGAAGAGTACAGGGATCGAGCAGTACTTC. Its protein is CASSKKSTGIEQYF.

The DNA for the CDR3 is TGCAGCGTTGAGCAGGGATATAACACTGAAGCTTTCTTT. This codes for CSVEQGYNTEAFF. V usage is TRBV29-1 and J usage is TRBJ1-1; tentative D call: TRBD1 (5 bases). Trimming stripped 3 bases from V and 2 bases from J, with 10 bases between. Per germline, CDR1 SQVTM and CDR2 ANQGSEA. The CDR3 is made up of 13 amino acids. The full variable domain, with the rest looked up from reference TRBV29-1 and TRBJ1-1, is SAVISQKPSRDICQRGTSLTIQCQVDSQVTMMFWYRQQPGQSLTLIATANQGSEATYESGFVIDKFPISRPNLTFSTLTVSNMSPEDSSIYLCSVEQGYNTEAFFGQGTRLTVV.

The chain has TRBV28 and TRBJ2-7; D unresolved. Germline V gene sequence: CDR1 MDHEN, CDR2 SYDVKM. The CDR3 has 15 residues. The V gene lost 10 bases and the J gene lost 0 bases, with 19 bases spanning the gap. This chain's CDR3 is CATLSLTFLSYEQYF. CDR3 DNA: TGTGCCACCCTTTCCCTGACATTTCTCTCCTACGAGCAGTACTTC.

The rearrangement uses TRBV29-1 and TRBJ1-1, with D possibly being TRBD1 (5 bases). Germline CDR1 and CDR2: SQVTM and ANQGSEA. This CDR3 is built from 13 residues. The ends were cut back, 2 bases at V and 3 bases at J, with 10 bases in the middle. The CDR3 nucleotides read TGCAGCGTTGAAAGGGGAACATACACTGAAGCTTTCTTT. Amino acids: CSVERGTYTEAFF.